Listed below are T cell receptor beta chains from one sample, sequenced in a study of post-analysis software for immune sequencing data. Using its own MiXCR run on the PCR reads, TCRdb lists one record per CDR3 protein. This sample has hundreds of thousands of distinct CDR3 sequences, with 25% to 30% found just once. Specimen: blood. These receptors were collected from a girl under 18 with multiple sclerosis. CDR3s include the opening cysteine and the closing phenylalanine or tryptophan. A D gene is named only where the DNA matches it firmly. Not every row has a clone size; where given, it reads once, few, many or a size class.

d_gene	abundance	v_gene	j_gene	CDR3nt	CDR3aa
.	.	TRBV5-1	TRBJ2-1	TGCCCCAGCAGCCTCTCCTCCAGCGGAACTTACAATGAGCAGTTCTTC	CPSSLSSSGTYNEQFF
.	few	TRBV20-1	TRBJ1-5	TGCAGTGCTATGAGGGAGGTCTGGCAGCCCCAGCATTTT	CSAMREVWQPQHF
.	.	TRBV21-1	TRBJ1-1	TGTGCCAGCATAAGGACAGGGGCCCCCACTGAAGCTTTCTTT	CASIRTGAPTEAFF
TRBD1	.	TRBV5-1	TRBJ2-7	TGCGCCAGCAGCTTGTCTCAGGGGGCTTACAATGAGCAGTACTTC	CASSLSQGAYNEQYF
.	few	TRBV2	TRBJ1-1	TGTGCCAGCATGTGGGGGCGAGCTTTCTTT	CASMWGRAFF
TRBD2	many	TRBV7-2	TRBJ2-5	TGTGCCAGCAGCTTATGGGGAGGGGAGACCCAGTACTTC	CASSLWGGETQYF
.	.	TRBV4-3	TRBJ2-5	TGCGCCAGCAGCTTCGAGGGGAATCAAGAGACCCAGTACTTC	CASSFEGNQETQYF
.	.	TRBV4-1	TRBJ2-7	TGCGCCAGCAACCAAGATCGGACGGGTTCATTCGCCTACGAGCAGTACTTC	CASNQDRTGSFAYEQYF
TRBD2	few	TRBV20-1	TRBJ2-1	TGCAGTGCTAGAGCTAGCGGAGTGGGCAATGAGCAGTTCTTC	CSARASGVGNEQFF
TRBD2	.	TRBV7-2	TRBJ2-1	TGTGCCAGCAGCTTAGTGGCTAGCGGGGGGCCGTACAATGAGCAGTTCTTC	CASSLVASGGPYNEQFF
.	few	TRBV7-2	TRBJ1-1	TGTGCCAGCAGCTTAGGCTCCGGCACTGAAGCTTTCTTT	CASSLGSGTEAFF
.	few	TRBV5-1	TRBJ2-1	TGCGCCAGCAGTGAGGGCATCGGGCGGGAGCAGTTCTTC	CASSEGIGREQFF
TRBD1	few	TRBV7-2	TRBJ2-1	TGTGCCAGCAGCGCCCAGGGGGGTAGTGGACAGGGTCACAATGAGCAGTTCTTC	CASSAQGGSGQGHNEQFF
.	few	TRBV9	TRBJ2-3	TGTGCCAGCAGCGTAGATAGCGGCGGGGGCACAGATACGCAGTATTTT	CASSVDSGGGTDTQYF
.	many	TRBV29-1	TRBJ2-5	TGCAGCGTAGACATTACAGGGTCCCAAGAGACCCAGTACTTC	CSVDITGSQETQYF
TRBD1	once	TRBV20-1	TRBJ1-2	TGCAGCGCGGGACAGAACTATGGCTACACCTTC	CSAGQNYGYTF
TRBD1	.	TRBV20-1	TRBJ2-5	TGCAGTGCTATCGACGGGACAGGGGGAGAGACCCAGTACTTC	CSAIDGTGGETQYF
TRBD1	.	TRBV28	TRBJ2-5	TGTGCCAGCAGTCTCACCGGGACAGGGTTTTATGAGACCCAGTACTTC	CASSLTGTGFYETQYF
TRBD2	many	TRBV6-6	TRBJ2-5	TGTGCCAGCAGTTACCGGGGGGAGGAGACCCAGTACTTC	CASSYRGEETQYF
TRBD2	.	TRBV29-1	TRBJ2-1	TGCAGCGCTCGGACTAGCGGGAGATACAATGAGCAGTTCTTC	CSARTSGRYNEQFF
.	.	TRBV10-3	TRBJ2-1	TGTGCCATCAGTGACGGGACTCAAAACTACAATGAGCAGTTCTTC	CAISDGTQNYNEQFF
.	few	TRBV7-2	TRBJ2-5	TGTGCCAGCAGCACCCGAGCACCTAGGCAAGAGACCCAGTACTTC	CASSTRAPRQETQYF
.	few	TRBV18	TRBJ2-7	TGTGCCAGCTCACCATTTGGAAGGTCCTACGAGCAGTACTTC	CASSPFGRSYEQYF
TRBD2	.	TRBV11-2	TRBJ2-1	TGTGCCAGCAGCTTCCCGGGAGGGCCCCGGAATGAGCAGTTCTTC	CASSFPGGPRNEQFF
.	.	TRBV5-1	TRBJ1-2	TGCGCCAGCAGCCCTGGACACTCCGGAGTCGCTAACTATGGCTACACCTTC	CASSPGHSGVANYGYTF
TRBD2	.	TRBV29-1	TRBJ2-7	TGCAGCGTTGGACGTGGGGGGGTCGAGCAGTACTTC	CSVGRGGVEQYF